This paragraph reports one TCR beta chain. Its target is not known. A much larger clone lies a single base off, so this may be a read error. TCR cDNA libraries came from RNA via a modified published protocol. Each TCR cDNA library carried sample-specific barcodes on both ends. Each CDR3 protein is one row after TCRdb ran MiXCR on the 5' RACE reads. The sample consists of 350,000 to 450,000 distinct CDR3 sequences, over 25% of them appearing once. Germline V CDR1 and CDR2: DFQATT, SNEGSKA (reference sequence). The CDR3 loop spans 13 amino acids. This sample was included in a study of identical twins' blood T cells. Study-level findings and limits: Twins shared more top CDR3 clonotypes than unrelated donors did.

The rearrangement joins TRBV20-1 to TRBJ1-3; D remains ambiguous. What was sequenced was PBMCs. This TCR came from a woman between 18 and 55 years old in good health. The CDR3 sequence is CGALEISGNTIYF. CDR3 in DNA: TGCGGTGCCCTAGAAATCTCTGGAAACACCATATATTTT.